The text below deals with one TCR beta chain. The sample comes from a study of technical replicates of blood from several donors. Sequencing was performed with immunoSEQ multiplex PCR; in TCRdb, only in-frame clones are kept and a portion is missing. The top ten hold over 0.35% of the sample, which has 70,000 to 85,000 clones, approximately 92% seen once. CDR1 and CDR2 from the germline V gene are SGDLS and YYNGEE. Trimming shortened V by 3 bases and J by 3 bases, and 7 bases separated the two germline ends. The CDR3 spans 14 residues. This clonotype was obtained from a human donor in good health. Material for sequencing was T cells isolated from PBMCs. This rearrangement joins TRBV9 to TRBJ2-6; the D is unclear. CDR3 in amino acids: CASSARGGANVLTF. The CDR3 nucleotides are TGTGCCAGCAGCGCCAGAGGTGGGGCCAACGTCCTGACTTTC.